This T cell receptor beta chain was found in a study of T cells after posttransplantation cyclophosphamide. Control samples came 1 year after myeloablative marrow transplants with methotrexate plus calcineurin inhibitor. Points from the study as a whole: Tissue-infiltrating T cells from skin or gut overlapped little with blood T cells. Later post-transplant blood repertoires were often dominated by donor CD8+ memory clones.

The assay was immunoSEQ multiplex PCR, and TCRdb's table has in-frame clones only and misses some. Seen here are just over 15,000 clones, approximately 84% observed once, and the top ten hold over 4.5%. In regard to this clone: Its specificity is unknown.

The CDR3 length is 16 residues. The trim removed 5 bases at V and 5 bases at J, leaving 14 bases unmatched. CDR1 and CDR2 from the germline V gene are LNHDA and SQIVND (reference sequence). The clonotype was recovered from a young adult male patient who received an allogeneic stem cell transplant from a related donor, was CMV-positive, and had no GVHD. A subset of T cells may come from the graft donor. The material sequenced was PBMCs, taken approximately 390 days after allogeneic stem cell transplant with calcineurin inhibitor and methotrexate. This chain links TRBV19 with TRBJ2-5; TRBD1 aligns across 7 bases. CDR3 nucleotides: TGTGCCAGTAGTCCCCTAAACCCGGGACAGCGGGAGACCCAGTACTTC. This gives the protein CASSPLNPGQRETQYF.